The 25 T cell receptor beta chains listed next were all sequenced from one sample in a study of blood T cell repertoires in COVID-19. Some clones are missing from TCRdb's copy, which holds only in-frame ones; the method was immunoSEQ multiplex PCR. The sample holds hundreds of thousands of clones; roughly nine tenths are singletons and the top ten take 0.95% to 1.3%. Sequenced sample: PBMCs or T cells enriched from blood (not recorded which). These receptors came from a man aged 30-40 years who had recovered from COVID-19.

In this sample, this clone turned up a few times. J is TRBJ1-5 and V is TRBV18, with TRBD1 as a possible D gene (5 bases). Trimming removed 6 bases from V and 7 bases from J, with 16 bases in between. This CDR3 spans 14 amino acids. Germline CDR1 is KGHSH and CDR2 is LQKENI. CDR3 region: CASSERGGDQPQHF. The CDR3 bases are TGTGCCAGCTCCGAGCGGGGAGGGGACCAGCCCCAGCATTTT.

The chain links TRBV28 to TRBJ1-5; D is unresolved. The CDR3 loop spans 14 amino acids. V was cut by 3 bases and J by 4 bases, with 10 bases left in between. Per the germline V gene, CDR1 is MDHEN and CDR2 is SYDVKM. DNA of the CDR3: TGTGCCAGCAGTTTTGTCACAACGAATCAGCCCCAGCATTTT. It codes for CASSFVTTNQPQHF.

This rearrangement joins TRBV9 to TRBJ2-3; the D gene is possibly TRBD1 (6 bases). Trimming stripped 0 bases from V and 0 bases from J, with 14 bases between. The CDR3 sequence is 17 residues long. CDR1 is SGDLS, CDR2 YYNGEE, per germline. The CDR3, as DNA: TGTGCCAGCAGCGTAGGGAGGACAGCCCCAAGCACAGATACGCAGTATTTT. It yields the protein CASSVGRTAPSTDTQYF.

J is TRBJ1-6 and V is TRBV30, with a weak D call TRBD1 (5 bases). V was shortened by 3 bases and J by 11 bases, with 23 bases between the two germline ends. The CDR3 contains 16 residues. CDR1 and CDR2 from the germline V gene are GTSNPN and SVGIG (reference sequence). CDR3 region: CAWSPTKGLNPTPLHF. DNA of the CDR3: TGTGCCTGGAGCCCCACGAAGGGGCTGAACCCTACACCCCTCCACTTT. Using reference TRBV30 and TRBJ1-6 for the parts outside the CDR3, the full variable domain is SQTIHQWPATLVQPVGSPLSLECTVEGTSNPNLYWYRQAAGRGLQLLFYSVGIGQISSEVPQNLSASRPQDRQFILSSKKLLLSDSGFYLCAWSPTKGLNPTPLHFGNGTRLTVT.

V and J are TRBV12-2 and TRBJ2-2; the listed D gene, TRBD1, was not tested against the DNA. TRBV12-2 is a recognized pseudogene. The CDR3 has 13 amino acids. The CDR3 DNA sequence: TGTGCAAGTCGCTTCCAGGGCGCCGGGGAGCTGTTTTTT. Its translation is CASRFQGAGELFF.

This clone appeared once. The chain couples TRBV4-2 to TRBJ2-7, with 9 positions matching TRBD2. CDR3 length equals 16 residues. Looked up from germline, CDR1 is LGHNA and CDR2 is YNFKEQ. V dropped 4 bases and J dropped 4; count of bases not matched to a gene: 11. The CDR3 is CASSPATSSGDYEQYF. CDR3 nucleotides: TGTGCCAGCAGCCCAGCCACCTCTAGCGGGGATTACGAGCAGTACTTC.

CDR3 protein: CASSFTGVRQPQHF. In nucleotides, the CDR3 is TGTGCCAGTAGTTTCACAGGGGTGAGACAGCCCCAGCATTTT. This chain connects TRBV19 to TRBJ1-5; 7 nucleotides match TRBD1. This CDR3 is 14 amino acids long. J gave up 7 bases and V 5 bases, and 8 bases lay outside the gene matches. Germline assignment: CDR1 LNHDA and CDR2 SQIVND (reference sequence).

This sequence joins TRBV9 and TRBJ1-4, with TRBD1 matching 7 bases. Germline values: CDR1 SGDLS, CDR2 YYNGEE. This CDR3 has 14 amino acids. The V gene end was trimmed by 0 bases and the J gene end by 10 bases; junction bases not matched to a gene: 6. The CDR3 nucleotides read TGTGCCAGCAGCGTAGATCGGACAGGTCGAAAACTGTTTTTT. Protein: CASSVDRTGRKLFF.

The rearrangement links TRBV29-1 to TRBJ2-7, with 7 bases that match TRBD2. Trimming removed 6 bases from V and 6 bases from J; junction bases left unmatched: 11. Germline-derived CDR1 and CDR2 are SQVTM and ANQGSEA. CDR3 length: 13 residues. CDR3 region: CSVGGMPGLEQYF. CDR3 bases: TGCAGCGTCGGGGGGATGCCGGGTCTCGAGCAGTACTTC.

This clone was picked up a small number of times. The V call is TRBV7-2, the J call TRBJ1-1; D gene uncertain. The CDR3 runs 14 residues. The germline V gene has CDR1 SGHTA and CDR2 FQGNSA. V was trimmed by 5 bases and J by 1 base, leaving 11 bases between them. Here the CDR3 DNA reads TGTGCCAGCAGCCCGACCCCAGGGAACACTGAAGCTTTCTTT. It is translated as CASSPTPGNTEAFF.

The rearrangement joins TRBV2 to TRBJ2-5; possible D gene TRBD2, 5 bases. CDR3 length equals 15 residues. Germline values: CDR1 SNHLY, CDR2 FYNNEI. V was pared by 0 bases and J by 5 bases, with 13 bases between. CDR3 region: CASSEAVAEVETQYF. The CDR3 DNA follows: TGTGCCAGCAGTGAAGCTGTCGCGGAGGTGGAGACCCAGTACTTC.

V and J are TRBV11-2 and TRBJ1-3, with 7 bases that match TRBD1. This CDR3 has 13 amino acids. J was trimmed by 4 bases and V by 5 bases; bases with no gene match: 2. Germline lookup yields CDR1 SGHAT and CDR2 FQNNGV. CDR3 nucleotide sequence: TGTGCCAGCAGCGCGGGACAGGGAAACACCATATATTTT. Its protein product is CASSAGQGNTIYF.

The rearrangement links TRBV9 to TRBJ1-1; D possibly corresponds to TRBD1 (6 bases). This CDR3 is built from 13 residues. With 3 bases removed from V and 1 base from J, the gap between germline ends came to 7 bases. Germline CDR1 is SGDLS and CDR2 is YYNGEE. The CDR3 coding sequence is TGTGCCAGCAGCGCCAGGGGGAACACTGAAGCTTTCTTT. Amino acids: CASSARGNTEAFF.

The chain combines TRBV18 with TRBJ2-3, with 7 positions matching TRBD2. This CDR3 comprises 14 residues. CDR1 is KGHSH and CDR2 is LQKENI in the germline V gene. V dropped 5 bases and J dropped 5; count of bases not matched to a gene: 7. The CDR3, as DNA: TGTGCCAGCTCAGCCCTTTCTAGCGGAGATACGCAGTATTTT. Its translation: CASSALSSGDTQYF.

This clone was counted once. This chain links TRBV2 with TRBJ1-2, with D perhaps TRBD1 (6 bases). Between the trimmed V and J ends, which lost 2 bases and 8 bases, there was a span of 15 bases. Per the germline V gene, CDR1 is SNHLY and CDR2 is FYNNEI. The CDR3 covers 14 residues. The CDR3, as DNA: TGTGCCAGCAGTGAATTGGGGGCACCGCGGGGCTACACCTTC. Residues: CASSELGAPRGYTF.

The chain combines TRBV19 with TRBJ1-4; 7 nucleotides match TRBD1. V was pared by 8 bases and J by 0 bases, with 6 bases of the junction left unmatched. The CDR3 extends over 15 amino acids. CDR1 is LNHDA, CDR2 SQIVND, per germline (reference sequence). The CDR3 region is CASRDSVATNEKLFF. DNA for the CDR3: TGTGCCAGTCGGGACAGCGTCGCAACTAATGAAAAACTGTTTTTT.

V usage is TRBV3-1 (or the pseudogene TRBV3-2) and J usage is TRBJ2-4; maybe TRBD2 (6 bases). The CDR3 is 12 residues long. Germline-derived CDR1 and CDR2 are LGHDT and YNNKEL (reference sequence). The ends were cut back, 7 bases at V and 6 bases at J, with 10 bases in the middle. The CDR3 DNA is TGTGCCAGCAAGGACTACCTAAACATTCAGTACTTC. Translated, it gives CASKDYLNIQYF.

Of note for this clone: The sample holds other DNA sequences that translate to the same CDR3. V usage is TRBV6-5 and J usage is TRBJ2-7, with 7 positions matching TRBD1. This CDR3 has 15 amino acids. The V gene's germline CDR1 is MNHEY and CDR2 SVGAGI. Trimming cost V 0 bases and J 2 bases; bases outside gene matches: 4. The CDR3 nucleotides are TGTGCCAGCAGTTACTCGGCAGGGGGACCCTACGAGCAGTACTTC. Protein sequence: CASSYSAGGPYEQYF.

The gene calls are TRBV14 and TRBJ2-1; 7 nucleotides match TRBD2. Looked up from germline, CDR1 is SGHDN and CDR2 is FVKESK. CDR3 size: 13 residues. Trimming removed 1 base from V and 14 bases from J; junction bases left unmatched: 8. Here the CDR3 DNA reads TGTGCCAGCAGCCAAGCCATGACTAGCTGGAAGTTCTTC. Amino acid sequence: CASSQAMTSWKFF.

The rearrangement uses TRBV5-4 and TRBJ1-3; TRBD1 might be the D (6 bases). Trimming removed 4 bases from V and 4 bases from J, with 18 bases in between. The CDR3 consists of 16 residues. Germline V gene sequence: CDR1 SGHNT, CDR2 YYREEE (reference sequence). The CDR3 reads CASSHAGTINGNTIYF. The CDR3 nucleotides read TGTGCCAGCAGCCACGCCGGGACAATTAACGGAAACACCATATATTTT.

As regards this clone: Other DNA sequences in this specimen translate into the identical CDR3. The chain employs TRBV19 and TRBJ1-5; 10 bases fit TRBD1. The V and J ends lost 5 bases and 7 bases, in that order; junction bases with no gene match: 2. Germline loops: CDR1 LNHDA, CDR2 SQIVND (reference sequence). CDR3 length: 13 amino acids. The CDR3 DNA is TGTGCCAGTAGTCCGGACAGGGGGCAGCCCCAGCATTTT. It codes for CASSPDRGQPQHF.

The chain combines TRBV10-1 with TRBJ1-6, with D maybe TRBD1 (5 bases). V was clipped by 5 bases and J by 9 bases, with 14 bases between them. The V gene's germline CDR1 is WNHNN and CDR2 SYGVQD (reference sequence). The CDR3 totals 14 residues. The CDR3 nucleotides are TGCGCCAGCAGTCGGGACTCGAAAGGTTCACCCCTCCACTTT. Protein product: CASSRDSKGSPLHF.

A note on this clone: At the DNA level, this CDR3 is encoded by other sequences in the same sample as well. This chain joins TRBV3-1 (or the pseudogene TRBV3-2) and TRBJ2-7; 8 nucleotides agree with TRBD2. Germline trimming cut 4 bases from V and 0 bases from J; bases unmatched to any gene: 2. The CDR3 has 14 amino acids. Germline lookup yields CDR1 LGHDT and CDR2 YNNKEL (reference sequence). The CDR3 bases are TGTGCCAGCAGCCTCAGCGGGAGCTCCTACGAGCAGTACTTC. Its translation: CASSLSGSSYEQYF.

For this clone: The sample carries other DNA sequences with the same CDR3. This chain connects TRBV28 to TRBJ1-5; D possibly corresponds to TRBD1 (5 bases). Trimming removed 3 bases at V and 3 bases at J, with 9 bases between. The CDR3 loop spans 14 amino acids. CDR1 and CDR2 (germline): MDHEN, SYDVKM. CDR3 protein: CASSFPGDNQPQHF. The CDR3 coding sequence is TGTGCCAGCAGTTTTCCGGGGGACAATCAGCCCCAGCATTTT.

In the case of this clone: Other DNA sequences in the same sample also yield this CDR3. The rearrangement links TRBV5-1 to TRBJ1-6; D possibly corresponds to TRBD1 (5 bases). The CDR3 runs 14 residues. CDR1 is SGHRS, CDR2 YFSETQ, per germline. V was cut by 0 bases and J by 6 bases, with 7 bases left in between. CDR3 in DNA: TGCGCCAGCAGCTTGGGACAGTCTAATTCACCCCTCCACTTT. This translates into CASSLGQSNSPLHF.